This is a list of T cell receptor beta chains from one sample in a study of CD8 T cells in ankylosing spondylitis. TCRdb re-called the 5' RACE reads with MiXCR, one entry per CDR3 protein. The profile shows more than 95,000 distinct CDR3 sequences, roughly 8.3% of them singletons. Sequencing input: blood, either unsorted or a sorted T cell fraction (not recorded which). The source of these receptors is a male donor with ankylosing spondylitis or in good health (not recorded which). CDR3s include the opening cysteine and the closing phenylalanine or tryptophan. The D gene is left open where the match is weak. Size values are once, few and many counts, or a class for expanded clones, and some rows have none.

j_gene: TRBJ2-1; abundance: many; d_gene: TRBD2; v_gene: TRBV20-1; CDR3nt: TGCAGTGCTAACCCTACTAGCGGGGGTGATGAGCAGTTCTTC; CDR3aa: CSANPTSGGDEQFF
j_gene: TRBJ2-7; abundance: many; d_gene: TRBD1; v_gene: TRBV20-1; CDR3nt: TGCAGTGCTAGAGATCAGGAGACAGGGTCCTACGAGCAGTACTTC; CDR3aa: CSARDQETGSYEQYF
j_gene: TRBJ1-5; abundance: .; d_gene: .; v_gene: TRBV7-9; CDR3nt: TGTACCAGCAGCTTAGAGCGTGATCAGCCCCAGCATTTT; CDR3aa: CTSSLERDQPQHF
j_gene: TRBJ1-1; abundance: many; d_gene: TRBD1; v_gene: TRBV10-3; CDR3nt: TGTGCCATCACGGGACAGGGGAACACTGAAGCTTTCTTT; CDR3aa: CAITGQGNTEAFF
j_gene: TRBJ2-5; abundance: many; d_gene: TRBD1; v_gene: TRBV12-3/TRBV12-4; CDR3nt: TGTGCCAGCAGTTCGACAGGGGGTCCGGAGACCCAGTACTTC; CDR3aa: CASSSTGGPETQYF
j_gene: TRBJ2-5; abundance: many; d_gene: .; v_gene: TRBV20-1; CDR3nt: TGCAGTGCTACAACAGAGCTCCAAGAGACCCAGTACTTC; CDR3aa: CSATTELQETQYF
j_gene: TRBJ2-2; abundance: once; d_gene: TRBD1; v_gene: TRBV7-2; CDR3nt: TGTGCCAGCAGACCGACAGGGGTCGCCGGGGAGCTGTTTTTT; CDR3aa: CASRPTGVAGELFF
j_gene: TRBJ1-1; abundance: few; d_gene: .; v_gene: TRBV7-9; CDR3nt: TGTGCCAGCAGTTTTGGATCACAGAGAGGCACTGAAGCTTTCTTT; CDR3aa: CASSFGSQRGTEAFF
j_gene: TRBJ2-3; abundance: many; d_gene: TRBD2; v_gene: TRBV20-1; CDR3nt: TGCAGTGTTAAGCGGGAGGGCCCAGATACGCAGTATTTT; CDR3aa: CSVKREGPDTQYF
j_gene: TRBJ1-5; abundance: many; d_gene: .; v_gene: TRBV7-8; CDR3nt: TGTGCCAGCAGCTTAGAGGCCGAACGGAAGAAGCCCCAGCATTTT; CDR3aa: CASSLEAERKKPQHF
j_gene: TRBJ2-3; abundance: many; d_gene: TRBD1; v_gene: TRBV20-1; CDR3nt: TGCAGTGCTAGCGAAAGACAGGGCGCTAGGGATACGCAGTATTTT; CDR3aa: CSASERQGARDTQYF
j_gene: TRBJ2-7; abundance: many; d_gene: .; v_gene: TRBV12-3/TRBV12-4; CDR3nt: TGTGCCAGCTCCCACATCGCCCAGGGTTACGAGCAGTACTTC; CDR3aa: CASSHIAQGYEQYF
j_gene: TRBJ2-3; abundance: few; d_gene: TRBD2; v_gene: TRBV7-9; CDR3nt: TGTGCCAGCAACCTAGCGGGAGTCACAGATACGCAGTATTTT; CDR3aa: CASNLAGVTDTQYF
j_gene: TRBJ2-7; abundance: many; d_gene: TRBD1; v_gene: TRBV5-5; CDR3nt: TGTGCCAGCAGCCTGACCGTAGGACAGGGCTACGAGCAGTACTTC; CDR3aa: CASSLTVGQGYEQYF
j_gene: TRBJ2-4; abundance: many; d_gene: TRBD2; v_gene: TRBV7-8; CDR3nt: TGTGCCAGCAGCCCGGGAGCGGGAAAAAACATTCAGTACTTC; CDR3aa: CASSPGAGKNIQYF
j_gene: TRBJ1-6; abundance: many; d_gene: .; v_gene: TRBV7-8; CDR3nt: TGTGCCAGCAGCCGACAGGCTCTCGCTTCACCCCTCCACTTT; CDR3aa: CASSRQALASPLHF